The 2 T cell receptor beta chains presented below share a single source sample, sequenced in a study of PD-L1 blockade in urothelial cancer. Using immunoSEQ multiplex PCR, the repertoire was profiled, and TCRdb retains in-frame clones only, with some absent. This table has some 60,000 clones, 86% appearing once. Sequencing was performed on PBMCs, taken around atezolizumab (anti-PD-L1) treatment. Receptors were obtained from a man between 45 and 60 years old with urothelial cancer.

This clone was observed a handful of times. This chain connects TRBV20-1 to TRBJ1-2; D call uncertain. The CDR3 spans 11 residues. V lost 5 bases to trimming and J lost 4 bases, with 8 bases between them. Germline lookup yields CDR1 DFQATT and CDR2 SNEGSKA (reference sequence). The CDR3 is CSALYSYGYTF. As DNA, the CDR3 is TGCAGTGCTCTGTATTCCTATGGCTACACCTTC.

V is TRBV5-1 and J is TRBJ2-3, with TRBD2 matching 10 bases. With V trimmed by 5 bases and J by 2 bases, 5 bases remained unmatched. CDR1 and CDR2 from the germline V gene are SGHRS and YFSETQ. This CDR3 has 15 amino acids. CDR3 protein: CASSWSGRATDTQYF. DNA for the CDR3: TGCGCCAGCAGTTGGAGCGGGAGGGCCACAGATACGCAGTATTTT.